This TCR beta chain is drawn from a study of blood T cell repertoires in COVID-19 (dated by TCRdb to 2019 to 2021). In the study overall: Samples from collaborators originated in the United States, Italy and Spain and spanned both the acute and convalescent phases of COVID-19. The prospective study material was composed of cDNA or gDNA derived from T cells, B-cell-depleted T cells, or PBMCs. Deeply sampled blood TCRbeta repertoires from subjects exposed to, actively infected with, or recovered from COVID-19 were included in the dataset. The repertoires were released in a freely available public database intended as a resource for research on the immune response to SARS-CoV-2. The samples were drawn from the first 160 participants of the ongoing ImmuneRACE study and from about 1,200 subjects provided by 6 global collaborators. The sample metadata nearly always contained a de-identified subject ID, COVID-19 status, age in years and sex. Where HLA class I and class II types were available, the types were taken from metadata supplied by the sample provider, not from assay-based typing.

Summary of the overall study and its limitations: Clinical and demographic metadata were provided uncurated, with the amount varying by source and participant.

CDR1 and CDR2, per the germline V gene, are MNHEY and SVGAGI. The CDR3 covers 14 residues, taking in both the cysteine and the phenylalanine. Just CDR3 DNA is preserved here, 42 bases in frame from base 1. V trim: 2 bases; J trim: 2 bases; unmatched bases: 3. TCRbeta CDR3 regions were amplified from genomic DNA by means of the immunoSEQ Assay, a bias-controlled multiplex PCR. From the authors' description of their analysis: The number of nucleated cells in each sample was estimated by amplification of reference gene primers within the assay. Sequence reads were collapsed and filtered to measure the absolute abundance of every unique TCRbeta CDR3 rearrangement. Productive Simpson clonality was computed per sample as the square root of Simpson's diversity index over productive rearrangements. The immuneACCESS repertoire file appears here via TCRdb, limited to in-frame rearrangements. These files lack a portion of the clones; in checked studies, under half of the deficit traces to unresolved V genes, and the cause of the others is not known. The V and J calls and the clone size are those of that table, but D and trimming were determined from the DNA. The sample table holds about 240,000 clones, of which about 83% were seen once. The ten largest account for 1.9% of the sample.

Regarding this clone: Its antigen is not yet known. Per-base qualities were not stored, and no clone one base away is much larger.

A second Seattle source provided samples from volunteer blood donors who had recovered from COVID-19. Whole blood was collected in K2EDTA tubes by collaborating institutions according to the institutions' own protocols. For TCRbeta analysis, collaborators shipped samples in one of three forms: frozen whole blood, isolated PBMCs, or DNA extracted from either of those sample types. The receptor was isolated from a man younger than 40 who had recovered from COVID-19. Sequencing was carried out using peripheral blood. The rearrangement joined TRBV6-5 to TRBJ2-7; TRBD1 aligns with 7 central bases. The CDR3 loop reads CASSYEQGAYEQYF. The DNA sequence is TGTGCCAGCAGTTACGAGCAGGGGGCCTACGAGCAGTACTTC.